These 23 T cell receptor beta chains were all obtained from the same sample, sequenced in a study of blood T cell repertoires in COVID-19. Libraries were prepared by immunoSEQ multiplex PCR; TCRdb keeps only in-frame clonotypes and omits some of them. The sample comprises roughly 140,000 clones, around 81% of which are singletons, and approximately 2.7% rests with the top ten. The sample comprised peripheral blood. These receptors all stem from a woman in her thirties or forties with active or convalescent COVID-19.

This CDR3 is CASSSIAGGLFDEQFF. DNA for the CDR3: TGTGCCAGCAGTTCCATAGCGGGGGGGCTATTCGATGAGCAGTTCTTC. The chain joins TRBV28 to TRBJ2-1, with TRBD2 identical over 11 bases. V gave up 4 bases and J gave up 8 bases; unmatched junction bases: 10. CDR1 and CDR2 (germline): MDHEN, SYDVKM. The CDR3 is made up of 16 amino acids.

The V gene is TRBV6-4, the J gene TRBJ2-3; tentatively, D is TRBD1 (5 bases). V was trimmed by 4 bases and J by 6 bases, leaving 17 bases between them. Germline V gives CDR1 MRHNA, CDR2 SNTAGT. This CDR3 is built from 15 residues. Written as DNA, the CDR3 is TGTGCCAGCAGTGGCCGGCAGGGCTCACCCGATACGCAGTATTTT. This encodes CASSGRQGSPDTQYF.

This chain's CDR3 is CASSSYPRAGSTEAFF. The CDR3 DNA follows: TGTGCCAGCAGCTCCTATCCTCGGGCAGGGTCCACTGAAGCTTTCTTT. This chain uses TRBV11-2 with TRBJ1-1; TRBD1 might be the D (5 bases). Germline V CDR1 and CDR2: SGHAT, FQNNGV. Trimming pared 4 bases from V and 4 bases from J, leaving 19 bases between. This CDR3 contains 16 residues. Variable domain in full (rest from reference TRBV11-2 and TRBJ1-1): EAGVAQSPRYKIIEKRQSVAFWCNPISGHATLYWYQQILGQGPKLLIQFQNNGVVDDSQLPKDRFSAERLKGVDSTLKIQPAKLEDSAVYLCASSSYPRAGSTEAFFGQGTRLTVV.

The chain is built from TRBV7-2 and TRBJ2-5; D may be TRBD1 (5 bases). Trimming took 3 bases from V and 6 from J, leaving 11 bases between them. This CDR3 comprises 13 residues. Germline assignment: CDR1 SGHTA and CDR2 FQGNSA. CDR3 nucleotide sequence: TGTGCCAGCAGCTTCTCGACAGTAAAGACCCAGTACTTC. Protein product: CASSFSTVKTQYF. The full variable domain, with the rest looked up from reference TRBV7-2 and TRBJ2-5, is GAGVSQSPSNKVTEKGKDVELRCDPISGHTALYWYRQSLGQGLEFLIYFQGNSAPDKSGLPSDRFSAERTGGSVSTLTIQRTQQEDSAVYLCASSFSTVKTQYFGPGTRLLVL.

The V and J genes are TRBV30 and TRBJ1-3, with D uncertain. The CDR3 is 12 amino acids. The V gene lost 2 bases and the J gene lost 6 bases, with 8 bases spanning the gap. Germline lookup yields CDR1 GTSNPN and CDR2 SVGIG (reference sequence). The CDR3 DNA is TGTGCCTGGAGTCCACAAGTAAACACCATATATTTT. It yields the protein CAWSPQVNTIYF.

This clone was seen a single time. This chain joins TRBV30 and TRBJ2-2, with D possibly matching TRBD1 (6 bases). CDR3 length: 14 residues. The V gene lost 1 base and the J gene lost 3 bases, with 9 bases spanning the gap. Germline lookup yields CDR1 GTSNPN and CDR2 SVGIG (reference sequence). This chain's CDR3 is CAWSAGVHTGELFF. In DNA form, the CDR3 reads TGTGCCTGGAGTGCAGGGGTCCACACCGGGGAGCTGTTTTTT. The full variable domain, rest sourced from reference TRBV30 and TRBJ2-2, is SQTIHQWPATLVQPVGSPLSLECTVEGTSNPNLYWYRQAAGRGLQLLFYSVGIGQISSEVPQNLSASRPQDRQFILSSKKLLLSDSGFYLCAWSAGVHTGELFFGEGSRLTVL.

For this clone: At the DNA level, this CDR3 is encoded by other sequences in the same sample as well. V is TRBV6-5 and J is TRBJ1-1; no reliable D call. The CDR3 covers 14 residues. Germline CDR1 MNHEY, CDR2 SVGAGI. With 2 bases removed from V and 1 base from J, the gap between germline ends came to 8 bases. Written as DNA, the CDR3 is TGTGCCAGCAGTTACCATCGGGGGAACACTGAAGCTTTCTTT. As protein: CASSYHRGNTEAFF.

The chain links TRBV23-1 to TRBJ1-5; maybe TRBD1 (6 bases). Being an ORF, TRBV23-1 has a function that is uncertain. CDR3 length: 17 residues. The germline V and J ends were trimmed by 5 bases and 0 bases, with 17 bases remaining between them. The CDR3 loop is CASSYFGQQYSNQPQHF. In nucleotides, the CDR3 is TGCGCCAGCAGTTATTTCGGACAGCAATATAGCAATCAGCCCCAGCATTTT.

The chain uses TRBV10-3 and TRBJ2-7, with 10 nucleotides matching TRBD1. Unmatched junction bases numbered 14, after V lost 11 bases and J lost 7 bases. Germline CDR1 is ENHRY and CDR2 is SYGVKD. The CDR3 covers 14 residues. CDR3 in amino acids: CASTPGQGREEQYF. Here the CDR3 DNA reads TGTGCCTCGACTCCGGGACAGGGGAGAGAGGAGCAGTACTTC.

Only one count was recorded for this clone. The V and J genes are TRBV19 and TRBJ2-7, with D possibly TRBD2 on 5 matching bases. V lost 1 base and J 7 bases, leaving 20 bases between the germline ends. The germline V gene has CDR1 LNHDA and CDR2 SQIVND (reference sequence). This CDR3 region has 16 residues. Written as DNA, the CDR3 is TGTGCCAGTAGTATAGGGTTGGGCCAGGCACCGGGGGAGCAGTACTTC. Amino acids: CASSIGLGQAPGEQYF.

The chain joins TRBV5-1 to TRBJ2-7; D ambiguous. Germline assignment: CDR1 SGHRS and CDR2 YFSETQ. The CDR3 has 14 amino acids. V was cut by 7 bases and J by 6 bases, with 20 bases left in between. CDR3 sequence reads: CASRSVVTSGEQYF. The CDR3 nucleotides are TGCGCCAGCCGTTCTGTCGTGACTTCCGGCGAGCAGTACTTC.

This sequence joins TRBV6-6 and TRBJ1-1; D is ambiguous. The V gene's germline CDR1 is MNHNY and CDR2 SVGAGI (reference sequence). This CDR3 is 13 amino acids long. With 5 bases removed from V and 8 bases from J, the gap between germline ends came to 15 bases. The CDR3 DNA sequence: TGTGCCAGCAGTGCTCAAGAAACAGCAGAAGCTTTCTTT. Translating gives CASSAQETAEAFF.

This clone was seen a few times. The rearrangement joins TRBV2 to TRBJ2-5; TRBD1 aligns across 8 bases. V was pared by 3 bases and J by 2 bases, with 2 bases of the junction left unmatched. CDR1 and CDR2 from the germline V gene are SNHLY and FYNNEI. The CDR3 totals 14 residues. The CDR3 loop is CASSEDRAQETQYF. In DNA, the CDR3 is TGTGCCAGCAGTGAGGACAGGGCTCAAGAGACCCAGTACTTC.

This chain connects TRBV11-2 to TRBJ1-4; no firm D call. Germline V gene data show CDR1 as SGHAT and CDR2 as FQNNGV. This CDR3 comprises 15 residues. V was cut by 5 bases and J by 0 bases, with 10 bases left in between. The CDR3 DNA sequence: TGTGCCAGCAGCCCCGGGGATGCAACTAATGAAAAACTGTTTTTT. Protein product: CASSPGDATNEKLFF. The full variable domain, rest sourced from reference TRBV11-2 and TRBJ1-4, is EAGVAQSPRYKIIEKRQSVAFWCNPISGHATLYWYQQILGQGPKLLIQFQNNGVVDDSQLPKDRFSAERLKGVDSTLKIQPAKLEDSAVYLCASSPGDATNEKLFFGSGTQLSVL.

The chain recombines TRBV19 with TRBJ2-6; possibly TRBD1 for D (6 bases). The germline V gene has CDR1 LNHDA and CDR2 SQIVND (reference sequence). V lost 3 bases to trimming and J lost 0 bases, with 12 bases between them. This CDR3 is built from 17 residues. The CDR3 loop is CASSIVRGTSGANVLTF. The CDR3 DNA follows: TGTGCCAGTAGTATCGTCAGGGGCACCTCTGGGGCCAACGTCCTGACTTTC.

The chain joins TRBV7-2 to TRBJ1-1; D remains ambiguous. V gave up 7 bases and J gave up 7 bases, with 16 bases separating them. Germline loops: CDR1 SGHTA, CDR2 FQGNSA. The CDR3 consists of 13 residues. In DNA form, the CDR3 reads TGTGCCAGCACCTCCCAGGTACGGGGTGAAGCTTTCTTT. Residues: CASTSQVRGEAFF.

The rearrangement uses TRBV5-6 and TRBJ1-3; D not resolved. The CDR3 loop spans 12 amino acids. The ends were cut back, 1 base at V and 8 bases at J, with 7 bases in the middle. The germline V gene encodes CDR1 SGHDT and CDR2 YYEEEE. The CDR3 DNA sequence: TGTGCCAGCAGCTTGTCCGGAGACACCATATATTTT. This encodes CASSLSGDTIYF. Full variable domain (missing parts from reference TRBV5-6 and TRBJ1-3): DAGVTQSPTHLIKTRGQQVTLRCSPKSGHDTVSWYQQALGQGPQFIFQYYEEEERQRGNFPDRFSGHQFPNYSSELNVNALLLGDSALYLCASSLSGDTIYFGEGSWLTVV.

The chain joins TRBV3-1 (or the pseudogene TRBV3-2) to TRBJ2-7; 9 positions match TRBD2. CDR1 LGHDT and CDR2 YNNKEL come from the germline V gene (reference sequence). Trimming removed 4 bases from V and 5 bases from J; junction bases left unmatched: 9. The CDR3 contains 15 residues. As DNA, the CDR3 is TGTGCCAGCAGCCTCGAGGGCGGGGGGGGCCACGAGCAGTACTTC. Translated: CASSLEGGGGHEQYF.

The chain recombines TRBV29-1 with TRBJ1-1; 7 bases are a match to TRBD1. The CDR3 is 14 residues long. V shed 6 bases, J shed 1 base, and the junction held 8 bases outside the gene matches. Germline assignment: CDR1 SQVTM and CDR2 ANQGSEA. This CDR3 reads CSVSQGVRNTEAFF. The CDR3 DNA reads as TGCAGCGTATCGCAGGGGGTCCGGAACACTGAAGCTTTCTTT.

CDR3 in amino acids: CASSLDTVYGYTF. CDR3 coding DNA: TGTGCCAGCAGCTTGGATACGGTCTATGGCTACACCTTC. The chain carries TRBV5-5 and TRBJ1-2, with unresolved D. CDR3 length: 13 residues. Germline V CDR1 and CDR2: SGHKS, YYEKEE (reference sequence). V lost 0 bases and J lost 4, with 7 bases in between.

The V and J genes are TRBV30 and TRBJ1-5; D remains ambiguous. Germline-derived CDR1 and CDR2 are GTSNPN and SVGIG (reference sequence). The CDR3 has 13 residues. Trimming stripped 0 bases from V and 1 base from J, with 4 bases between. CDR3 sequence: CAWSVSSNQPQHF. CDR3 DNA: TGTGCCTGGAGTGTTAGCAGCAATCAGCCCCAGCATTTT.

A word on this clone: Other DNA sequences from this sample encode an identical CDR3 as well. This chain connects TRBV28 to TRBJ1-2; D is uncertain. V lost 5 bases and J lost 3, with 10 bases in between. Germline V gene sequence: CDR1 MDHEN, CDR2 SYDVKM. The CDR3 is 13 residues long. This CDR3 reads CASSGGTDYGYTF. The CDR3 bases are TGTGCCAGCAGTGGAGGCACCGACTATGGCTACACCTTC.

The rearrangement uses TRBV27 and TRBJ2-2; D might be TRBD2 (6 bases). V dropped 5 bases and J dropped 4 bases, with 11 bases sitting between them. In germline, CDR1 is MNHEY, CDR2 SMNVEV (reference sequence). This CDR3 has 14 amino acids. This CDR3 reads CASSLQGGTGELFF. For the CDR3, the DNA is TGTGCCAGCAGTCTCCAGGGAGGCACCGGGGAGCTGTTTTTT.